The 15 T cell receptor beta chains given below trace back to one sample, sequenced in a study of blood T cell repertoires in COVID-19. TCRdb keeps only in-frame clones here, not all; method: immunoSEQ multiplex PCR. The sample yields 200,000 to 300,000 clones, about 87% seen once. The specimen sequenced was peripheral blood. The source of these receptors is a woman aged 40 to 55 with acute or convalescent COVID-19.

The table lists this clone with a count of one. The chain links TRBV2 to TRBJ1-1; 10 positions match TRBD1. The germline gives CDR1 SNHLY, CDR2 FYNNEI. J was trimmed by 3 bases and V by 5 bases; bases with no gene match: 3. This CDR3 region has 14 residues. CDR3: CASSIGQGDTEAFF. The CDR3 coding sequence is TGTGCCAGCAGTATAGGACAGGGGGACACTGAAGCTTTCTTT.

The rearrangement joins TRBV7-6 to TRBJ2-2; no reliable D call. V shed 3 bases and J shed 2 bases, with 10 bases lying between them. The germline V gene encodes CDR1 SGHVS and CDR2 FNYEAQ. The CDR3 length is 15 residues. The CDR3 is CASSFNPGNTGELFF. The DNA of the CDR3 is TGTGCCAGCAGCTTCAACCCGGGTAACACCGGGGAGCTGTTTTTT.

This sequence joins TRBV20-1 and TRBJ1-1; D is uncertain. This CDR3 comprises 13 residues. The ends were cut back, 3 bases at V and 4 bases at J, with 12 bases in the middle. Germline V CDR1 and CDR2: DFQATT, SNEGSKA (reference sequence). The CDR3 sequence: CSASRGRRTEAFF. The CDR3 nucleotides are TGCAGTGCTAGTCGGGGAAGACGCACTGAAGCTTTCTTT.

The J gene is TRBJ1-5, the V gene TRBV12-3 or TRBV12-4; D perhaps matches TRBD1 (6 bases). This CDR3 region has 13 residues. V dropped 5 bases and J dropped 5 bases, with 10 bases sitting between them. The CDR3 sequence: CASSHRQDQPQHF. In DNA form, the CDR3 reads TGTGCCAGCAGTCACCGACAGGATCAGCCCCAGCATTTT.

V and J are TRBV2 and TRBJ1-5, with D unresolved. The ends were cut back, 5 bases at V and 6 bases at J, with 11 bases in the middle. Per the germline V gene, CDR1 is SNHLY and CDR2 is FYNNEI. This CDR3 is built from 13 residues. The CDR3 is CASSPAGGQPQHF. The CDR3 nucleotides are TGTGCCAGCAGTCCAGCGGGAGGTCAGCCCCAGCATTTT.

The rearrangement joins TRBV25-1 to TRBJ1-1; 8 bases map to TRBD1. Germline CDR1 reads MGHDK; CDR2 reads SYGVNS. V trimming: 4 bases; J trimming: 0 bases; junction bases outside the gene matches: 10. The CDR3 spans 17 residues. The CDR3, as DNA: TGTGCCAGCAGTGCCATCGACAGGGGAGGGATGAACACTGAAGCTTTCTTT. It is translated as CASSAIDRGGMNTEAFF.

This clone was counted a single time. V is TRBV2 and J is TRBJ2-5; tentatively, D is TRBD2 (6 bases). CDR1 is SNHLY, CDR2 FYNNEI, per germline. V lost 0 bases and J 1 base, leaving 9 bases between the germline ends. CDR3 length equals 15 residues. The CDR3 coding sequence is TGTGCCAGCAGTGAAGCGCACGGGGGCCAAGAGACCCAGTACTTC. Protein product: CASSEAHGGQETQYF.

This clone occurred once. The rearrangement links TRBV4-1 to TRBJ2-1; D may be TRBD2 (6 bases). V was shortened by 8 bases and J by 12 bases, with 17 bases between the two germline ends. The germline gives CDR1 MGHRA, CDR2 YSYEKL. The length of the CDR3 is 12 residues. The CDR3 nucleotides are TGCGCCAGCGGCTCCCTCTGGGACTGGCAGTTCTTC. Translation gives CASGSLWDWQFF.

This clone was found a few times. The V call is TRBV10-3, the J call TRBJ1-1; D perhaps matches TRBD1 (5 bases). The V end was cut by 3 bases, the J end by 6 bases, with 17 bases between. Germline CDR1 reads ENHRY; CDR2 reads SYGVKD. The CDR3 is 15 residues long. The CDR3 nucleotides are TGTGCCATCAGTGACATTGCAGGGCGCATATCTGAAGCTTTCTTT. Its translation: CAISDIAGRISEAFF.

The rearrangement joins TRBV7-9 to TRBJ1-1, with TRBD1 matching over 9 bases. The CDR3 is made up of 14 amino acids. Germline V gene data show CDR1 as SEHNR and CDR2 as FQNEAQ (reference sequence). V gave up 5 bases and J gave up 2 bases; unmatched junction bases: 3. CDR3 DNA: TGTGCCAGCAGCCGACAGGGGGTTAACACTGAAGCTTTCTTT. Protein: CASSRQGVNTEAFF.

This clone was seen once. This chain uses TRBV2 with TRBJ1-1; 8 bases line up with TRBD1. Germline V gene data show CDR1 as SNHLY and CDR2 as FYNNEI. The CDR3 runs 15 residues. J lost 4 bases, V lost 6 bases, and 10 bases had no gene match. Here the CDR3 reads CASSVQDREGTEAFF. The CDR3 DNA reads as TGTGCCAGCAGCGTTCAGGACAGGGAGGGCACTGAAGCTTTCTTT.

The rearrangement uses TRBV6-6 and TRBJ1-1; 9 bases align to TRBD1. V shed 6 bases and J 6 bases; nucleotides not matched to a gene: 8. The CDR3 is made up of 14 amino acids. Germline CDR1 MNHNY, CDR2 SVGAGI (reference sequence). DNA of the CDR3: TGTGCCAGCAGCTCCGGGACAGGGATAGCTGAAGCTTTCTTT. This sequence encodes CASSSGTGIAEAFF.

The genes are TRBV7-8 and TRBJ2-3; 13 bases fit TRBD2. CDR1 SGHVS and CDR2 FQNEAQ come from the germline V gene. CDR3 size: 18 residues. J lost 3 bases, V lost 1 base, and 7 bases had no gene match. CDR3 DNA sequence: TGTGCCAGCAGCTTAGTGGGACTAGCGGGGCGGTCGACAGATACGCAGTATTTT. Its translation is CASSLVGLAGRSTDTQYF.

This clone was found once. The chain uses TRBV3-1 (or the pseudogene TRBV3-2) and TRBJ2-3, with 8 bases matching TRBD2. The J segment lost 5 bases and the V segment lost 7 bases, leaving 11 bases of the junction unmatched. The CDR3 has 15 amino acids. Germline V gene lookup returns CDR1 LGHDT and CDR2 YNNKEL (reference sequence). The CDR3, as DNA: TGTGCCAGCACTCACGGGGGGGCCGGTATAGATACGCAGTATTTT. Its translation: CASTHGGAGIDTQYF.

The chain uses TRBV10-3 and TRBJ1-2; D gene unclear. V was clipped by 0 bases and J by 8 bases, with 19 bases between them. This CDR3 spans 16 amino acids. Germline values: CDR1 ENHRY, CDR2 SYGVKD. The CDR3 DNA is TGTGCCATCAGTGAGTCGAACAACCCCTCTTTATTAGGCTACACCTTC. This encodes CAISESNNPSLLGYTF.